A single sample gave rise to the 10 T cell receptor beta chains below, sequenced in a study of T cell clonality in common variable immunodeficiency. Clones were sequenced by immunoSEQ multiplex PCR, and TCRdb holds only the in-frame ones, with some missing. This sample has more than 35,000 clones, each found more than once. The specimen sequenced was peripheral blood mononuclear cells. Receptors originate from a person aged 18 to 70 in good health.

This clone was seen many times. The observed sequence ends 3 residues before the CDR3 terminus, with the missing tail filled in from the germline J gene. V gene TRBV5-1 combines with J gene TRBJ2-2; 14 nucleotides align to TRBD2. V lost 2 bases and J lost 7; bases outside the gene matches: 7. Germline values: CDR1 SGHRS, CDR2 YFSETQ. The CDR3 covers 17 residues. CDR3 amino acids: CASSLFGLAGGSGELFF. CDR3 bases read: TGCGCCAGCAGCTTATTTGGACTAGCGGGAGGAAGCGGGGAG.

This clone was seen at least ten times. The read comes to an end 3 residues before the CDR3 does, leaving the germline J gene to fill in the end. V and J are TRBV10-3 and TRBJ2-3; the match to TRBD1 covers 10 bases. This CDR3 region has 16 residues. CDR1 is ENHRY, CDR2 SYGVKD, per germline. The junction had 10 bases not matched to a gene; V was cut back by 7 bases and J by 3 bases. CDR3 sequence: CAIKGGDRGVTDTQYF. The CDR3 bases that were read are TGTGCCATCAAGGGGGGGGACAGGGGAGTTACAGATACG.

The sample holds many counts of this clone. Germline is not matched at one junction end, which may reflect a read error. The read comes to an end 3 residues before the CDR3 does, leaving the germline J gene to fill in the end. The V gene is TRBV4-2, the J gene TRBJ2-7; D gene ambiguous. CDR1 and CDR2 (germline): LGHNA, YNFKEQ. The CDR3 is 15 residues long. The CDR3 region is CASSQEHEAPYEQYF. The sequenced part of the CDR3 DNA is TGCGCCAGCAGCCAAGAACATGAGGCTCCCTACGAG.

The table lists this clone with many counts. The sequenced fragment ends 3 residues before the CDR3 boundary, so the rest is inferred from the germline J gene. This chain joins TRBV2 and TRBJ1-2; no clear D. Germline V lookup: CDR1 SNHLY, CDR2 FYNNEI. CDR3 length equals 11 residues. The sequenced CDR3 bases are TGTGCCAGCAGACTACCCAAAACC. Translating it yields CASRLPKT. The whole CDR3 protein reads CASRLPKTYTF.

Ten or more counts support this clone. The CDR3 loop is CSANGGRDSPLHF. Partial CDR3 DNA: TGCAGTGCAAACGGGGGACGGGATTCACCC. The chain joins TRBV20-1 to TRBJ1-6, with a weak D call TRBD1 (5 bases). The read halts 3 residues ahead of the CDR3 end, with the missing end drawn from the germline J gene. Trimming cost V 6 bases and J 8 bases, with 14 bases left between them. The CDR3 is 13 amino acids. Germline V CDR1 and CDR2: DFQATT, SNEGSKA (reference sequence).

This clone was counted many times. The CDR3 end falls 3 residues outside the read, so it is completed with the germline J gene. J is TRBJ1-2 and V is TRBV5-1; 7 bases are shared with TRBD1. CDR3 length: 14 amino acids. Germline V lookup: CDR1 SGHRS, CDR2 YFSETQ. V lost 3 bases and J lost 5; bases outside the gene matches: 7. The sequenced part of the CDR3 DNA is TGCGCCAGCAGCTGGGGGGACAGTTTATATGGC. Protein: CASSWGDSLYG. From start to end, the CDR3 is CASSWGDSLYGYTF.

This clone was seen ten or more times. The CDR3 goes on 3 residues after the read ends, and that part is filled in from the germline J gene. The chain has TRBV14 and TRBJ2-5; D remains ambiguous. This CDR3 has 13 residues. Germline V lookup: CDR1 SGHDN, CDR2 FVKESK. Trimming left V 4 bases short and J 5 bases short, with 11 bases between. CDR3 region: CASSRLGWETQYF. The CDR3 DNA, read in part, is TGTGCCAGCAGCCGCTTAGGGTGGGAGACC. Drawing the rest from reference TRBV14 and TRBJ2-5, the complete variable domain is EAGVTQFPSHSVIEKGQTVTLRCDPISGHDNLYWYRRVMGKEIKFLLHFVKESKQDESGMPNNRFLAERTGGTYSTLKVQPAELEDSGVYFCASSRLGWETQYFGPGTRLLVL.

This clone was seen more than once but under ten times. Read sequence stops 3 residues before the CDR3 end, and the germline J gene provides the missing end. The V call is TRBV11-2, the J call TRBJ1-4; D is undetermined. This CDR3 is built from 13 residues. CDR1 is SGHAT and CDR2 is FQNNGV in the germline V gene. Trimming shortened V by 4 bases and J by 7 bases, and 10 bases separated the two germline ends. This chain's CDR3 is CASSSHYSEKLFF. The sequenced part of the CDR3 DNA is TGTGCCAGCAGCTCCCATTATAGTGAAAAA.

This clone has more than one count but fewer than ten. The read halts 3 residues ahead of the CDR3 end, with the missing end drawn from the germline J gene. The chain joins TRBV5-1 to TRBJ2-7, with unresolved D. The length of the CDR3 is 12 residues. Germline CDR1 and CDR2: SGHRS and YFSETQ. The germline V and J ends were trimmed by 0 bases and 5 bases, with 6 bases remaining between them. The chain's CDR3 is CASSLAQNEQYF. CDR3 DNA (partial): TGCGCCAGCAGCTTGGCCCAAAACGAG.

This clone was detected ten times or more. The DNA ends 3 residues before the CDR3 does, and the rest of the CDR3 is filled in from the germline J gene. V usage is TRBV7-2 and J usage is TRBJ1-1; tentative D call: TRBD1 (5 bases). Trimming took 3 bases from V and 2 from J, leaving 13 bases between them. The length of the CDR3 is 15 residues. The germline V gene encodes CDR1 SGHTA and CDR2 FQGNSA. CDR3 region: CASSFTGDLNTEAFF. CDR3 DNA, as far as it was read: TGTGCCAGCAGCTTTACGGGGGATCTAAACACTGAA.